This TCR beta chain stems from a study of blood T cell repertoires in COVID-19. The CDR3 is 14 residues long. Germline CDR1 SQVTM, CDR2 ANQGSEA. V was pared by 5 bases and J by 4 bases, with 14 bases between. Libraries were prepared by immunoSEQ multiplex PCR; TCRdb keeps only in-frame clonotypes and omits some of them. The sample contains around 300,000 clones, 65% to 90% of which appear only once. The chain couples TRBV29-1 to TRBJ1-4; D perhaps matches TRBD1 (6 bases). Sequenced sample: peripheral blood. This receptor was obtained from a woman aged 65 to 85 with COVID-19, enrolled during active disease. This CDR3 is CSVPLPDSNEKLFF. CDR3 DNA: TGCAGCGTTCCCCTTCCGGACAGTAATGAAAAACTGTTTTTT.